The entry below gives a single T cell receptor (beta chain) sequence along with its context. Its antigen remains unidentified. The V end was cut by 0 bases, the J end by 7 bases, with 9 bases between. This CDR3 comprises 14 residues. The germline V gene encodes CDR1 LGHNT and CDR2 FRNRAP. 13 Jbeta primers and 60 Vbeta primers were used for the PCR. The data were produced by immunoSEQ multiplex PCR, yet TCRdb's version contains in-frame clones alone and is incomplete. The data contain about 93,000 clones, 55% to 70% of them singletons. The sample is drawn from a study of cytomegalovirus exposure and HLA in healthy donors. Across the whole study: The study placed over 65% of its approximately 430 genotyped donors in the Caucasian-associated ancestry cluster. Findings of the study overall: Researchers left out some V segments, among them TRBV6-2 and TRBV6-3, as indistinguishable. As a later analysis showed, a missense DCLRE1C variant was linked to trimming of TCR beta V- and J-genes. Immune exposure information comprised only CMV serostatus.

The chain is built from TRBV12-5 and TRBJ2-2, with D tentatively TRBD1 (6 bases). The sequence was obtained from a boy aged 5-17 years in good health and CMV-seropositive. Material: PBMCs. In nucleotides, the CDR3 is TGTGCTAGTGGTTTGGTACCAGGGGTCGGGGAGCTGTTTTTT. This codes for CASGLVPGVGELFF.